This TCR beta chain appears in the sequencing data of a study of CD8 T cells in ankylosing spondylitis. Germline lookup yields CDR1 LGHNA and CDR2 YNFKEQ. Trimming cost V 4 bases and J 1 base; bases outside gene matches: 6. The CDR3 covers 15 residues. In its sample, this clonotype was seen many times. The antigen is undetermined. Notes on the study in general: There was a TCR beta motif, made of several highly homologous variants, that appeared characteristic of ankylosing spondylitis blood. Several of the motif variants were reported before in synovial fluid and blood from reactive arthritis. Disease-associated clones were CD8+ and fairly uncommon in peripheral blood.

Generation of TCR beta libraries employed quantitative 5'-RACE incorporating molecular barcodes. Each CDR3 protein is one row after TCRdb ran MiXCR on the 5' RACE reads. In the table there are 500,000 or so distinct CDR3 sequences, about 5.2% of which are singletons. This sequence originates from a male donor with ankylosing spondylitis. The sequenced sample consisted of blood, either unsorted or a sorted T cell fraction (not recorded which). This chain links TRBV4-2 with TRBJ1-2; 7 positions agree with TRBD1. Here the CDR3 DNA reads TGTGCCAGCAGCCCCAGGACAGGTGATAACTATGGCTACACCTTC. Translation gives CASSPRTGDNYGYTF.